A single sample is the source of the 8 T cell receptor beta chains below, sequenced in a study of blood T cells in healthy people across ages. A second PCR, run for roughly 7 to 11 cycles, used a sample-barcoded 5' primer plus a J-beta primer mix. TCRdb fed the 5' RACE reads into MiXCR, producing one record per CDR3 protein. The profile shows some 860,000 distinct CDR3 sequences, approximately 53% of them singletons. Sample: blood. The receptors here all came from a man aged 35-49 years in good health.

The chain recombines TRBV10-3 with TRBJ2-7, with 12 bases aligning to TRBD2. Per germline, CDR1 ENHRY and CDR2 SYGVKD. V dropped 6 bases and J dropped 7; count of bases not matched to a gene: 7. CDR3 length: 14 residues. Here the CDR3 reads CAIRGLAGNNEQYF. Written as DNA, the CDR3 is TGTGCCATCAGAGGACTAGCGGGAAACAATGAGCAGTACTTC.

The V and J genes are TRBV27 and TRBJ1-2; TRBD1 might be the D (6 bases). This CDR3 has 17 residues. Germline-derived CDR1 and CDR2 are MNHEY and SMNVEV (reference sequence). V dropped 4 bases and J dropped 0 bases, with 18 bases sitting between them. The CDR3 here is CASSSRGAQGPNYGYTF. The CDR3 coding sequence is TGTGCCAGCAGTTCTCGGGGGGCGCAAGGACCTAACTATGGCTACACCTTC.

This clonotype has just a few counts. The chain carries TRBV20-1 and TRBJ2-1, with 9 nucleotides matching TRBD2. The J segment lost 2 bases and the V segment lost 7 bases, leaving 6 bases of the junction unmatched. Germline CDR1 DFQATT, CDR2 SNEGSKA (reference sequence). This CDR3 is built from 14 residues. The CDR3 spells CSVSSGAPYNEQFF. CDR3 bases: TGCAGTGTGTCTAGCGGGGCTCCCTACAATGAGCAGTTCTTC.

This clonotype was counted only a few times. The CDR3 spells CASSKGRISGANVLTF. CDR3 DNA: TGTGCCAGCAGTAAGGGGCGGATCTCTGGGGCCAACGTCCTGACTTTC. The rearrangement links TRBV12-3 or TRBV12-4 to TRBJ2-6; possible D gene TRBD1, 5 bases. V lost 5 bases and J 0 bases, leaving 11 bases between the germline ends. The CDR3 has 16 amino acids.

This rearrangement joins TRBV10-3 to TRBJ1-4; no reliable D call. The CDR3 runs 14 residues. The V gene's germline CDR1 is ENHRY and CDR2 SYGVKD. V was trimmed by 0 bases and J by 5 bases, leaving 7 bases between them. The CDR3 nucleotides read TGTGCCATCAGTGAGTCAGGGTCGAATGAAAAACTGTTTTTT. Protein: CAISESGSNEKLFF.

V and J are TRBV7-2 and TRBJ1-2; D might be TRBD1 (6 bases). Germline lookup yields CDR1 SGHTA and CDR2 FQGNSA. V was clipped by 0 bases and J by 1 base, with 9 bases between them. This CDR3 spans 15 amino acids. CDR3 nucleotide sequence: TGTGCCAGCAGCTTAGCTCCAGGGGTTAACTATGGCTACACCTTC. Its translation is CASSLAPGVNYGYTF.

J is TRBJ2-5 and V is TRBV11-2; 14 bases align to TRBD2. The junction had 5 bases not matched to a gene; V was cut back by 4 bases and J by 1 base. Germline V CDR1 and CDR2: SGHAT, FQNNGV. The length of the CDR3 is 17 residues. CDR3 sequence: CASSSGLAGASQETQYF. DNA for the CDR3: TGTGCCAGCAGCTCGGGACTAGCGGGGGCCAGCCAAGAGACCCAGTACTTC.

The gene calls are TRBV5-1 and TRBJ2-3; D is undetermined. The CDR3 runs to 14 residues. Germline CDR1 and CDR2: SGHRS and YFSETQ. Trimming removed 1 base at V and 3 bases at J, with 9 bases between. DNA for the CDR3: TGCGCCAGCAGCTTGCCGCTGGAGACAGATACGCAGTATTTT. Its translation is CASSLPLETDTQYF.